One sample yielded the 27 T cell receptor beta chains listed below, sequenced in a study of blood T cells in healthy people across ages. It was with a sample-barcoded 5' primer and a J-beta primer mix that a second PCR of about 6 to 12 cycles was run. TCRdb passed the 5' RACE reads through MiXCR, listing each CDR3 protein once. The data show approximately 760,000 distinct CDR3 sequences, with approximately 25% seen just once and 9.4% held by the top ten. These data were likewise used in another study, on T cells of mothers and their children.

Specimen: blood. The receptors here all came from a boy under 18 in good health.

V is TRBV3-1 and J is TRBJ2-5; D perhaps matches TRBD2 (6 bases). With 6 bases removed from V and 10 bases from J, the gap between germline ends came to 21 bases. Looked up from germline, CDR1 is LGHDT and CDR2 is YNNKEL (reference sequence). The CDR3 is 14 residues long. CDR3 sequence (DNA): TGTGCCAGCAGTTCAAACTCGGGGGAGAGTTTCCAGTACTTC. It encodes CASSSNSGESFQYF.

This clonotype occurred a few times. The chain uses TRBV20-1 and TRBJ2-1, with D perhaps being TRBD1 or TRBD2 (5 bases each). The CDR3 spans 15 residues. Per germline, CDR1 DFQATT and CDR2 SNEGSKA (reference sequence). V was shortened by 3 bases and J by 4 bases, with 16 bases between the two germline ends. The CDR3 coding sequence is TGCAGTGCTAGCCTAGAAGGGGACCCTTACAATGAGCAGTTCTTC. Translating it yields CSASLEGDPYNEQFF.

The gene calls are TRBV3-1 and TRBJ1-1; 12 nucleotides agree with TRBD1. Germline V gene sequence: CDR1 LGHDT, CDR2 YNNKEL (reference sequence). CDR3 size: 18 residues. Trimming at V came to 0 bases and at J to 6 bases, leaving 11 bases not matched to a gene. Written as DNA, the CDR3 is TGTGCCAGCAGCCAAGATTACGGGACAGGGGGCGTAAGGCCTGAAGCTTTCTTT. Translating gives CASSQDYGTGGVRPEAFF.

V and J are TRBV28 and TRBJ2-5, with TRBD1 matching 12 bases. The germline gives CDR1 MDHEN, CDR2 SYDVKM. The CDR3 is 16 amino acids. Trimming removed 0 bases from V and 5 bases from J; junction bases left unmatched: 4. This CDR3 is CASSLWGQGAVETQYF. The CDR3, as DNA: TGTGCCAGCAGTTTATGGGGACAGGGGGCTGTGGAGACCCAGTACTTC. The full variable domain, rest sourced from reference TRBV28 and TRBJ2-5, is DVKVTQSSRYLVKRTGEKVFLECVQDMDHENMFWYRQDPGLGLRLIYFSYDVKMKEKGDIPEGYSVSREKKERFSLILESASTNQTSMYLCASSLWGQGAVETQYFGPGTRLLVL.

This clonotype has a handful of counts. The chain carries TRBV24-1 and TRBJ2-1, with a tentative D call TRBD1 (5 bases). The CDR3 covers 15 residues. Germline V gives CDR1 KGHDR, CDR2 SFDVKD. The V end was cut by 3 bases, the J end by 3 bases, with 11 bases between. CDR3 nucleotides: TGTGCCACCAGTGATCCCCCCCAGGGCTACAATGAGCAGTTCTTC. Translated: CATSDPPQGYNEQFF.

This clonotype was seen a handful of times. The V call is TRBV4-1, the J call TRBJ2-3; 8 nucleotides agree with TRBD2. Trimming cost V 0 bases and J 5 bases; bases outside gene matches: 10. CDR1 is MGHRA and CDR2 is YSYEKL in the germline V gene. CDR3 length: 17 amino acids. This CDR3 is CASSQEGGRAGVDTQYF. The DNA of the CDR3 is TGCGCCAGCAGCCAAGAGGGGGGACGAGCGGGAGTAGATACGCAGTATTTT.

This clonotype has a handful of counts. The rearrangement uses TRBV11-2 and TRBJ2-2; no reliable D call. Germline V CDR1 and CDR2: SGHAT, FQNNGV. The CDR3 sequence is 15 residues long. Trimming took 3 bases from V and 0 from J, leaving 8 bases between them. The CDR3 reads CASSFRMTNTGELFF. The CDR3, as DNA: TGTGCCAGCAGCTTTCGGATGACGAACACCGGGGAGCTGTTTTTT.

The gene calls are TRBV6-5 and TRBJ2-1; D is unresolved. CDR3 length: 16 amino acids. V was trimmed by 0 bases and J by 5 bases, leaving 14 bases between them. The V gene's germline CDR1 is MNHEY and CDR2 SVGAGI. The DNA for the CDR3 is TGTGCCAGCAGTTACTCGAGTGTAAGGGCGCACAATGAGCAGTTCTTC. It encodes CASSYSSVRAHNEQFF.

This clonotype was counted only a few times. The J gene is TRBJ2-1, the V gene TRBV7-9; TRBD2 matches at 10 bases. CDR1 is SEHNR, CDR2 FQNEAQ, per germline (reference sequence). The trim removed 3 bases at V and 6 bases at J, leaving 14 bases unmatched. The CDR3 length is 18 residues. The CDR3 loop reads CASSLWLAGDIRGNEQFF. The CDR3 nucleotides read TGTGCCAGCAGCTTGTGGCTAGCGGGAGATATTAGGGGCAATGAGCAGTTCTTC.

Note on this clonotype: At one boundary the junction diverges from the germline segment, which might be a read error. This chain uses TRBV7-2 with TRBJ2-5, with TRBD2 matching 11 bases. Matching the DNA end better, TRBJ2-1 makes the J call doubtful. Germline assignment: CDR1 SGHTA and CDR2 FQGNSA. The CDR3 spans 14 residues. CDR3 in DNA: TGTGTCAGCAGCTTAGCGGGAGGGCCTTATGAGCAGTTCTTC. Translated, it gives CVSSLAGGPYEQFF.

This clonotype came up many times. The V and J genes are TRBV12-3 or TRBV12-4 and TRBJ1-2; D ambiguous. Trimming pared 0 bases from V and 4 bases from J, leaving 6 bases between. This CDR3 is 13 amino acids long. Here the CDR3 DNA reads TGTGCCAGCAGTTTAGCGACGTCCTATGGCTACACCTTC. This encodes CASSLATSYGYTF.

This clonotype came up a few times. The chain has TRBV14 and TRBJ1-4, with a tentative D call TRBD1 (6 bases). Germline V lookup: CDR1 SGHDN, CDR2 FVKESK. Deletions cut 4 bases from V and 8 bases from J, with 17 bases between. The CDR3 is 15 amino acids. The CDR3: CASSLLTGLAEKLFF. CDR3 DNA sequence: TGTGCCAGCAGCCTTCTTACAGGGTTGGCGGAAAAACTGTTTTTT.

The rearrangement links TRBV2 to TRBJ2-1, with D perhaps being TRBD1 or TRBD2 (6 bases each). V was shortened by 5 bases and J by 1 base, with 18 bases between the two germline ends. This CDR3 is built from 17 residues. Germline V gives CDR1 SNHLY, CDR2 FYNNEI. For the CDR3, the DNA is TGTGCCAGCAGTTGGCCTAGACTAGGGGGTTCCTACAATGAGCAGTTCTTC. This codes for CASSWPRLGGSYNEQFF.

This clonotype was observed a few times. This chain links TRBV7-2 with TRBJ2-1; 9 bases are a match to TRBD1. The germline V gene has CDR1 SGHTA and CDR2 FQGNSA. The CDR3 contains 16 residues. V was clipped by 4 bases and J by 6 bases; unmatched bases: 10. The CDR3 DNA reads as TGTGCCAGCAGCTCGACGAGGACAGGGGTGGGCAATGAGCAGTTCTTC. The encoded protein is CASSSTRTGVGNEQFF. The full variable domain, with the rest looked up from reference TRBV7-2 and TRBJ2-1, is GAGVSQSPSNKVTEKGKDVELRCDPISGHTALYWYRQSLGQGLEFLIYFQGNSAPDKSGLPSDRFSAERTGGSVSTLTIQRTQQEDSAVYLCASSSTRTGVGNEQFFGPGTRLTVL.

This sequence joins TRBV7-2 and TRBJ2-3, with D unresolved. The CDR3 runs 13 residues. Deletions cut 3 bases from V and 5 bases from J, with 9 bases between. The V gene's germline CDR1 is SGHTA and CDR2 FQGNSA. This CDR3 is CASSFQREDTQYF. CDR3 sequence (DNA): TGTGCCAGCAGCTTCCAGCGCGAAGATACGCAGTATTTT. Variable domain in full (rest from reference TRBV7-2 and TRBJ2-3): GAGVSQSPSNKVTEKGKDVELRCDPISGHTALYWYRQSLGQGLEFLIYFQGNSAPDKSGLPSDRFSAERTGGSVSTLTIQRTQQEDSAVYLCASSFQREDTQYFGPGTRLTVL.

V and J are TRBV6-6 and TRBJ2-1; D is unresolved. V dropped 5 bases and J dropped 4 bases, with 12 bases sitting between them. This CDR3 has 14 residues. Germline V CDR1 and CDR2: MNHNY, SVGAGI (reference sequence). The CDR3 loop is CASSPLYKYNEQFF. CDR3 DNA sequence: TGTGCCAGCAGTCCCCTCTACAAGTACAATGAGCAGTTCTTC.

This clonotype was seen a handful of times. This chain links TRBV20-1 with TRBJ2-1, with TRBD2 matching 8 bases. The germline CDR1 and CDR2 sequences are DFQATT and SNEGSKA (reference sequence). V shed 6 bases and J 0 bases; nucleotides not matched to a gene: 4. The CDR3 spans 14 residues. DNA for the CDR3: TGCAGTGCCCCGGGGGGGAACTCCTACAATGAGCAGTTCTTC. As protein: CSAPGGNSYNEQFF.

The rearrangement joins TRBV10-3 to TRBJ2-2; TRBD2 might be the D (5 bases). This CDR3 has 14 residues. Germline V CDR1 and CDR2: ENHRY, SYGVKD. The V and J ends lost 3 bases and 4 bases respectively, with 9 bases between them. The CDR3 DNA is TGTGCCATCAGTGAAGGAGGAGTCACCGGGGAGCTGTTTTTT. This translates into CAISEGGVTGELFF.

This chain links TRBV11-2 with TRBJ2-7, with D perhaps assigned TRBD1 or TRBD2 (6 bases each). This CDR3 is 14 amino acids long. V was trimmed by 4 bases and J by 7 bases, leaving 17 bases between them. The germline V gene has CDR1 SGHAT and CDR2 FQNNGV. The CDR3 region is CASSSVSGAGEQYF. DNA of the CDR3: TGTGCCAGCAGCTCCGTATCGGGGGCCGGGGAGCAGTACTTC. Based on the CDR3 plus reference TRBV11-2 and TRBJ2-7, the full variable domain is EAGVAQSPRYKIIEKRQSVAFWCNPISGHATLYWYQQILGQGPKLLIQFQNNGVVDDSQLPKDRFSAERLKGVDSTLKIQPAKLEDSAVYLCASSSVSGAGEQYFGPGTRLTVT.

The CDR3 nucleotides read TGCAGCGGGACTAGCGGGATGGTCGATGAGCAGTTCTTC. It translates to CSGTSGMVDEQFF. The chain is built from TRBV29-1 and TRBJ2-1; 12 bases are shared with TRBD2. Per germline, CDR1 SQVTM and CDR2 ANQGSEA. Losses at the gene ends were 7 bases for V and 8 bases for J; bases not matched to a gene: 6. The CDR3 loop spans 13 amino acids.

J is TRBJ2-5 and V is TRBV7-3; 7 bases line up with TRBD2. TRBJ2-1 explains the end of the DNA better; the J call may be wrong. The germline gives CDR1 SGHTA, CDR2 FQGTGA. The length of the CDR3 is 16 residues. The CDR3 region has the DNA TGTGCCAGCAGCCCAATGGGCCCGGGGGGTATGGATGAGCAGTTCTTC. Translation: CASSPMGPGGMDEQFF.

This clonotype was observed a handful of times. This chain uses TRBV29-1 with TRBJ2-1; D is unresolved. V was clipped by 4 bases and J by 1 base, with 11 bases between them. Germline assignment: CDR1 SQVTM and CDR2 ANQGSEA. The CDR3 loop spans 14 amino acids. CDR3 in DNA: TGCAGCGTTGCGCGGCGGATTTCCTACAATGAGCAGTTCTTC. This gives the protein CSVARRISYNEQFF.

V gene TRBV7-8 combines with J gene TRBJ1-1; 7 bases are a match to TRBD1. CDR3 size: 14 residues. The germline V gene has CDR1 SGHVS and CDR2 FQNEAQ. V dropped 4 bases and J dropped 0; count of bases not matched to a gene: 2. The CDR3 DNA reads TGTGCCAGCAGCTGGACAGGACTGAACACTGAAGCTTTCTTT. Translating gives CASSWTGLNTEAFF.

This clonotype showed up just a few times. J is TRBJ2-3 and V is TRBV7-9; D gene ambiguous. The CDR3 is made up of 14 amino acids. Trimming cost V 2 bases and J 4 bases, with 10 bases left between them. The germline V gene encodes CDR1 SEHNR and CDR2 FQNEAQ (reference sequence). CDR3 sequence reads: CASSLYVPADTQYF. Here the CDR3 DNA reads TGTGCCAGCAGCTTATACGTCCCGGCAGATACGCAGTATTTT.

This sequence joins TRBV12-3 or TRBV12-4 and TRBJ1-2, with unresolved D. There are 12 residues in the CDR3. Trimming pared 1 base from V and 4 bases from J, leaving 4 bases between. The CDR3 sequence: CASSLDTYGYTF. CDR3 DNA sequence: TGTGCCAGCAGTTTAGACACCTATGGCTACACCTTC.

CDR3 amino acids: CASRAANIQYF. The CDR3 DNA sequence: TGTGCCAGCCGGGCGGCAAACATTCAGTACTTC. The gene calls are TRBV2 and TRBJ2-4; D remains ambiguous. Trimming removed 8 bases at V and 6 bases at J, with 8 bases between. This CDR3 has 11 amino acids. Germline loops: CDR1 SNHLY, CDR2 FYNNEI.

This clonotype was counted between two and nine times. The genes are TRBV7-9 and TRBJ2-7; D not resolved. Per germline, CDR1 SEHNR and CDR2 FQNEAQ (reference sequence). The CDR3 is made up of 12 amino acids. V was shortened by 4 bases and J by 7 bases, with 11 bases between the two germline ends. This CDR3 reads CASSSHDWEQYF. Here the CDR3 DNA reads TGTGCCAGCAGCTCCCACGATTGGGAGCAGTACTTC.